This entry features one T cell receptor beta chain sequence. CDR1 is KGHSH and CDR2 is LQKENI in the germline V gene. With 3 bases removed from V and 0 bases from J, the gap between germline ends came to 9 bases. The length of the CDR3 is 15 residues. Participants came from around 25 US areas, aged roughly 18 to 95 years. These data are taken from a study of blood T cell repertoires in COVID-19. At the level of the study: Researchers got acute and convalescent COVID-19 samples from the United States, Italy and Spain. PBMCs, B-cell-depleted T cells, or T cells provided the cDNA or gDNA that made up the material.

Per the original methods: Amplification from reference gene primers served as the basis for estimated nucleated cell counts. The method was immunoSEQ multiplex PCR; TCRdb's version includes in-frame clones alone and lacks a portion of them. That table gives V, J and clone size, and the DNA gave D and trimming. The repertoire holds about 280,000 clones, around nine tenths seen once, with approximately 2% in the top ten. The clonotype comes from a woman aged 60-75 years in a cohort exposed to, infected with or recovered from COVID-19 (not recorded which). The genes are TRBV18 and TRBJ2-4; the D gene is possibly TRBD2 (5 bases). The sample comprised PBMCs or T cells enriched from blood (not recorded which). The DNA for the CDR3 is TGTGCCAGCTCACCGGACTCTGTAGCCAAAAACATTCAGTACTTC. It codes for CASSPDSVAKNIQYF.